This is a list of T cell receptor beta chains from one sample in a study of cytomegalovirus exposure and HLA in healthy donors. The assay was immunoSEQ multiplex PCR, and TCRdb's table has in-frame clones only and misses some. This table holds some 59,000 clones, roughly 90% found once. Sequenced sample: PBMCs. Every receptor here comes from a woman between 18 and 30 years old in good health and CMV-seropositive. CDR3s include the opening cysteine and the closing phenylalanine or tryptophan. D genes are given only for firm matches. Rows may omit the clone size; those that give it use once, few, many or a size class.

v_call: TRBV11-2
clone_size: .
j_call: TRBJ1-2
d_call: .
cdr3_nt: TGTGCCAGCAGCTTAGCGGGGTATGGCTACACCTTC
cdr3_aa: CASSLAGYGYTF

v_call: TRBV21-1
clone_size: .
j_call: TRBJ2-2
d_call: .
cdr3_nt: TGTGCCAGCAGCGGGCAGGACAGGAACACCGGGGAGCTGTTTTTT
cdr3_aa: CASSGQDRNTGELFF

v_call: TRBV11-2
clone_size: once
j_call: TRBJ2-7
d_call: TRBD2
cdr3_nt: TGTGCCAGCAGCCCGACTAGCGGGGGCCCTCTCTCCTACGAGCAGTACTTC
cdr3_aa: CASSPTSGGPLSYEQYF

v_call: TRBV28
clone_size: .
j_call: TRBJ1-1
d_call: .
cdr3_nt: TGTGCCGGCAGTACAGGGTTTGGCACTGAAGCTTTCTTT
cdr3_aa: CAGSTGFGTEAFF

v_call: TRBV9
clone_size: .
j_call: TRBJ2-1
d_call: TRBD1
cdr3_nt: TGTGCCAGCAGCCCCCGGACAGGGGGGGCTTACAATGAGCAGTTCTTC
cdr3_aa: CASSPRTGGAYNEQFF

v_call: TRBV6-5
clone_size: .
j_call: TRBJ1-1
d_call: .
cdr3_nt: TGTGCCAGCAGTTACTTGCAGGCGAACACTGAAGCTTTCTTT
cdr3_aa: CASSYLQANTEAFF

v_call: TRBV28
clone_size: .
j_call: TRBJ2-1
d_call: TRBD2
cdr3_nt: TGTGCCAGCAGTTTTTTATCTAGCGGGGCCTACAATGAGCAGTTCTTC
cdr3_aa: CASSFLSSGAYNEQFF

v_call: TRBV28
clone_size: .
j_call: TRBJ1-3
d_call: .
cdr3_nt: TGTGCCAGCAGTTTCGTGGGGGCCCCTGGAAACACCATATATTTT
cdr3_aa: CASSFVGAPGNTIYF

v_call: TRBV18
clone_size: .
j_call: TRBJ2-2
d_call: TRBD2
cdr3_nt: TGTGCCAGCTCACCACGACTAGCGGAGACTACCGGGGAGCTGTTTTTT
cdr3_aa: CASSPRLAETTGELFF

v_call: TRBV5-1
clone_size: .
j_call: TRBJ1-3
d_call: .
cdr3_nt: TGCGCCAGCAGCCCGGCCGGGGGGTTAGGAAACACCATATATTTT
cdr3_aa: CASSPAGGLGNTIYF

v_call: TRBV27
clone_size: .
j_call: TRBJ2-1
d_call: .
cdr3_nt: TGTGCCAGCAGCCGCCTTGGAGGGGAGCAGTTCTTC
cdr3_aa: CASSRLGGEQFF

v_call: TRBV10-3
clone_size: .
j_call: TRBJ1-5
d_call: .
cdr3_nt: TGTGCCATCAGCGTGACAGGCAATAGCAATCAGCCCCAGCATTTT
cdr3_aa: CAISVTGNSNQPQHF

v_call: TRBV6-1
clone_size: once
j_call: TRBJ2-3
d_call: .
cdr3_nt: TGTGCCAGCAGAAGCAGGGGAAGCACAGATACGCAGTATTTT
cdr3_aa: CASRSRGSTDTQYF

v_call: TRBV18
clone_size: .
j_call: TRBJ1-1
d_call: TRBD1
cdr3_nt: TGTGCCAGCTCATTGGACAGGGTCTTGAACACTGAAGCTTTCTTT
cdr3_aa: CASSLDRVLNTEAFF

v_call: TRBV9
clone_size: few
j_call: TRBJ2-7
d_call: TRBD2
cdr3_nt: TGTGCCAGCAGCGTAGGCAGCGGGACGACCTACGAGCAGTACTTC
cdr3_aa: CASSVGSGTTYEQYF

v_call: TRBV21-1
clone_size: .
j_call: TRBJ2-5
d_call: .
cdr3_nt: TGTGCCACCCGAGCGGGACAAGAGACCCAGTACTTC
cdr3_aa: CATRAGQETQYF

v_call: TRBV7-9
clone_size: few
j_call: TRBJ1-2
d_call: TRBD1
cdr3_nt: TGTGCCAGCAGCTTTGACAGGGAGGCTAACTATGGCTACACCTTC
cdr3_aa: CASSFDREANYGYTF

v_call: TRBV7-9
clone_size: .
j_call: TRBJ1-5
d_call: .
cdr3_nt: TGTGCCAGCAGCTTGGCGGGGGAGACCAATCAGCCCCAGCATTTT
cdr3_aa: CASSLAGETNQPQHF

v_call: TRBV7-3
clone_size: .
j_call: TRBJ2-1
d_call: TRBD2
cdr3_nt: TGTGCCAGCAGCCGTTTTGCGGGGGGTGGAAATGAGCAGTTCTTC
cdr3_aa: CASSRFAGGGNEQFF

v_call: TRBV9
clone_size: .
j_call: TRBJ1-6
d_call: .
cdr3_nt: TGTGCCAGCAGCCCTTATTCCAGAAGCTCCTATAATTCACCCCTCCACTTT
cdr3_aa: CASSPYSRSSYNSPLHF

v_call: TRBV6-5
clone_size: .
j_call: TRBJ2-7
d_call: .
cdr3_nt: TGTGCCAGCACGGAGCAGGGGCCAACCTACGAGCAGTACTTC
cdr3_aa: CASTEQGPTYEQYF

v_call: TRBV6-6
clone_size: .
j_call: TRBJ2-1
d_call: .
cdr3_nt: TGTGCCAGCAGATATCAGGGATTGGATGAGCAGTTCTTC
cdr3_aa: CASRYQGLDEQFF